The clone carrying this T cell receptor beta chain was detected once. Its matching antigen is unknown. At one of its ends the junction is not consistent with the germline gene, which may arise from a read error. Healthy donors of bone marrow made up the group. This sample was included in a study of cytomegalovirus exposure and HLA in healthy donors. Study results and limitations: Several top significant clusters appeared, in a later analysis, to be linked to common viral pathogens. Across donors, most TCRs were seen rarely, yet some public ones were widespread.

The PCR used 60 Vbeta and 13 Jbeta primers. TCRdb's copy holds only in-frame clones and misses some; the assay was immunoSEQ multiplex PCR. The top ten hold about 7% of the sample, which has about 68,000 clones, about 81% seen once. CDR3 length equals 14 residues. From germline, CDR1 is SGHDT and CDR2 YYEEEE. This TCR was recovered from a human donor in good health. The genes are TRBV5-6 and TRBJ1-2; 8 bases agree with TRBD1. Source material: PBMCs. Written as DNA, the CDR3 is TGTGCCAGCAGCCCGACAGGGGCTAACTATGGCTACCCCTTC. Amino acids: CASSPTGANYGYPF.